This TCR beta chain was retrieved from a study of regulatory T cells in long-lasting Graves disease. Overall study findings and caveats: Whereas 966 public clonotypes were shared by new patients, persistent patients shared more, at 2,500 to 3,000. Peripheral blood, not thyroid tissue, was the sole material studied.

Comment on this clonotype: Its specificity is not known. Possible read error: a much larger clone is one base away. Here the CDR3 omits its conserved ending phenylalanine or tryptophan, so a read error is the likely source.

Sample time point: newly diagnosed GD, antithyroid drugs for less than 3 months. The TCR library used RNA extracted from PBMCs. EDTA tubes received about 8.2 milliliters of drawn peripheral blood. TCR beta libraries were built with iRepertoire HTBI primers and Arm-PCR of CDR3 regions. TCRdb used MiXCR to reprocess the multiplex PCR reads, holding one entry per CDR3 protein. The data show approximately 480,000 distinct CDR3 sequences, about 16% seen once. With 0 bases removed from V and 10 bases from J, the gap between germline ends came to 19 bases. CDR3 length equals 16 residues. Looked up from germline, CDR1 is SGHNT and CDR2 is YENEEA. The data were also submitted as part of a second study, on T cells in Graves' hyperthyroidism and ophthalmopathy. As reported in that work: First-round RT-PCR targeting the TCR CDR3 was performed with the HTBI primer set.

This TCR was sampled from a man in his forties with Graves disease. The V gene is TRBV11-3, the J gene TRBJ2-1; D unresolved. The sample here was peripheral blood mononuclear cells (PBMCs), taken at new diagnosis, from a patient treated with antithyroid drugs. CDR3 protein: CASSLDVAPQWVEQFS. The CDR3 DNA reads TGTGCCAGCAGCTTAGATGTTGCCCCCCAATGGGTCGAGCAGTTCTCC.